This TCR beta chain was sequenced in a study of blood T cell repertoires in COVID-19. The overall study: Sample material is recorded as cDNA or gDNA derived from T cells, B-cell-depleted T cells, or PBMCs.

Measured with immunoSEQ multiplex PCR; TCRdb has only the in-frame clones, and not every one. The profile covers a few hundred thousand clones, with 80% to 90% appearing a single time and 15% to 20% taken by the ten largest. This CDR3 is built from 15 residues. Germline V gives CDR1 GTSNPN, CDR2 SVGIG (reference sequence). Deletions cut 2 bases from V and 4 bases from J, with 15 bases between. The chain combines TRBV30 with TRBJ1-3, with D possibly being TRBD1 (6 bases). This TCR was recovered from a man aged 30-40 years with active or convalescent COVID-19. The sequenced material came from peripheral blood. Here the CDR3 reads CAWSSPQGMGNTIYF. The CDR3 nucleotides read TGTGCCTGGAGTTCCCCTCAGGGGATGGGAAACACCATATATTTT.